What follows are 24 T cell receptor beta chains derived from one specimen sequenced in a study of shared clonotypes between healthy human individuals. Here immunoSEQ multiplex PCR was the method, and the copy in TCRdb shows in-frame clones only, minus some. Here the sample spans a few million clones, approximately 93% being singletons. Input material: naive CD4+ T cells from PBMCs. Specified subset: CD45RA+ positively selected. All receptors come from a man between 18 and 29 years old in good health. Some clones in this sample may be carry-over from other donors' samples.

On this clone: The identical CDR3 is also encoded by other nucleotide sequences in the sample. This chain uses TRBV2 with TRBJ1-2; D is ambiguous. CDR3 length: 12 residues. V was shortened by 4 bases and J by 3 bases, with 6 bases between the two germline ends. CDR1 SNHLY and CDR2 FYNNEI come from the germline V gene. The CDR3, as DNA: TGTGCCAGCAGTGGACAAGACTATGGCTACACCTTC. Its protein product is CASSGQDYGYTF.

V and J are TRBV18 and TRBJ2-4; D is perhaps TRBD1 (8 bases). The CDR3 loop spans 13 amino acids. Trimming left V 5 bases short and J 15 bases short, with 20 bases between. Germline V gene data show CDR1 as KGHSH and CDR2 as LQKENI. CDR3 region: CASSAGTGGGPYF. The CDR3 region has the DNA TGTGCCAGCTCAGCCGGGACAGGCGGGGGACCGTACTTC.

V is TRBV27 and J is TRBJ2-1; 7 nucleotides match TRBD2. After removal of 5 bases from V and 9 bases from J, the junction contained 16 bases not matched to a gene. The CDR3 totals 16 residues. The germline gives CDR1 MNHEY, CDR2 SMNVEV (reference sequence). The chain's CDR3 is CASSPLEGRASFEQFF. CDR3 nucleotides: TGTGCCAGCAGTCCCTTAGAGGGGAGGGCCAGTTTTGAGCAGTTCTTC.

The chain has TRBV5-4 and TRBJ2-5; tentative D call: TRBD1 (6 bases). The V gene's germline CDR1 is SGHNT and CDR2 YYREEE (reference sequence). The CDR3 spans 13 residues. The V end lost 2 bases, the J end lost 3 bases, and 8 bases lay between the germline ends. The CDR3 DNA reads TGTGCCAGCAGCTTTTACAGGGAAGAGACCCAGTACTTC. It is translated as CASSFYREETQYF.

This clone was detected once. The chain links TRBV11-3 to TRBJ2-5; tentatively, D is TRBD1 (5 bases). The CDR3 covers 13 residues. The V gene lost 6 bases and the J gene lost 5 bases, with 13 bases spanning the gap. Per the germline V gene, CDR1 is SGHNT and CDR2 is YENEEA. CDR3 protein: CASSLYRQETQYF. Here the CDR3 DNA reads TGTGCCAGCAGTCTTTATCGACAGGAGACCCAGTACTTC. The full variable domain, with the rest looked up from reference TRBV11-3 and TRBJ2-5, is EAGVVQSPRYKIIEKKQPVAFWCNPISGHNTLYWYLQNLGQGPELLIRYENEEAVDDSQLPKDRFSAERLKGVDSTLKIQPAELGDSAVYLCASSLYRQETQYFGPGTRLLVL.

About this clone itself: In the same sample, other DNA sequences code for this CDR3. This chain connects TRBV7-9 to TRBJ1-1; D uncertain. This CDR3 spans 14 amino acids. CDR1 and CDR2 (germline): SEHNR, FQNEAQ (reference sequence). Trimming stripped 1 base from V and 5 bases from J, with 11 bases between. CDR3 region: CASSLVGGGTEAFF. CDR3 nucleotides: TGTGCCAGCAGCTTAGTGGGAGGTGGAACTGAAGCTTTCTTT.

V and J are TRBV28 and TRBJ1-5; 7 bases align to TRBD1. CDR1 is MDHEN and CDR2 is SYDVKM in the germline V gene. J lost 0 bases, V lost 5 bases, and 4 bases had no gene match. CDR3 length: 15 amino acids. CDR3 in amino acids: CASSRQGFSNQPQHF. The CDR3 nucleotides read TGTGCCAGCAGTCGACAGGGATTTAGCAATCAGCCCCAGCATTTT. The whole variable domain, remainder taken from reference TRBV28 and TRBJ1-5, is DVKVTQSSRYLVKRTGEKVFLECVQDMDHENMFWYRQDPGLGLRLIYFSYDVKMKEKGDIPEGYSVSREKKERFSLILESASTNQTSMYLCASSRQGFSNQPQHFGDGTRLSIL.

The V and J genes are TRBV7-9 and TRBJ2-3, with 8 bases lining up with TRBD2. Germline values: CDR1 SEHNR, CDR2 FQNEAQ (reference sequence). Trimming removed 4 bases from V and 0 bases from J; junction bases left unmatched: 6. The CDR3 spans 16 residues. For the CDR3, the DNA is TGTGCCAGCAGCTACGGCACTAGCGGTAGCACAGATACGCAGTATTTT. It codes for CASSYGTSGSTDTQYF.

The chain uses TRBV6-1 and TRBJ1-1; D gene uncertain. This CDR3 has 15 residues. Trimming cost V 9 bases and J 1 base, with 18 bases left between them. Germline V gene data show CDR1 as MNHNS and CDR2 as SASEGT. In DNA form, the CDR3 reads TGTGCCAGTGGAATCCCCTTGTTTTGGAACACTGAAGCTTTCTTT. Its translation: CASGIPLFWNTEAFF.

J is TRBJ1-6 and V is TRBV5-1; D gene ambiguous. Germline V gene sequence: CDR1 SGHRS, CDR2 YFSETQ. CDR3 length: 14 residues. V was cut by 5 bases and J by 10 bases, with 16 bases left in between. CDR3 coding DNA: TGCGCCAGCAGAATGACCGTCCCGCGGTCACCCCTCCACTTT. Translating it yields CASRMTVPRSPLHF.

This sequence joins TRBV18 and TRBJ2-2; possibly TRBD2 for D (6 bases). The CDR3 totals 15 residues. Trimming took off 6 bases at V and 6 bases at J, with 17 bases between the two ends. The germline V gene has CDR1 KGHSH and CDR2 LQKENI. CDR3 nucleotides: TGTGCCAGCTCCCCTTATGTGGAGGGCCCCGGGGAGCTGTTTTTT. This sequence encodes CASSPYVEGPGELFF. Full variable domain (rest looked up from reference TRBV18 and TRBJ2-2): NAGVMQNPRHLVRRRGQEARLRCSPMKGHSHVYWYRQLPEEGLKFMVYLQKENIIDESGMPKERFSAEFPKEGPSILRIQQVVRGDSAAYFCASSPYVEGPGELFFGEGSRLTVL.

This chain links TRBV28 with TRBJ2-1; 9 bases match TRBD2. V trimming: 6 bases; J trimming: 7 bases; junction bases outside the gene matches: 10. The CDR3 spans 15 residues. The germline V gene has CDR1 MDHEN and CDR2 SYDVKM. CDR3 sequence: CASRPHSGSRNEQFF. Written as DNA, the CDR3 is TGTGCCAGCAGACCCCATAGCGGGAGTAGGAATGAGCAGTTCTTC.

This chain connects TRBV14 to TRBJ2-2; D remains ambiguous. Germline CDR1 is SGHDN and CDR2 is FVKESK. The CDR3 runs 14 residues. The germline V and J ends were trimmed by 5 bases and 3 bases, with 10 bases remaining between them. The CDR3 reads CASSSGAYTGELFF. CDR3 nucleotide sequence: TGTGCCAGCAGCTCCGGCGCATACACCGGGGAGCTGTTTTTT. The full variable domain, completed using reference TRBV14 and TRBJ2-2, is EAGVTQFPSHSVIEKGQTVTLRCDPISGHDNLYWYRRVMGKEIKFLLHFVKESKQDESGMPNNRFLAERTGGTYSTLKVQPAELEDSGVYFCASSSGAYTGELFFGEGSRLTVL.

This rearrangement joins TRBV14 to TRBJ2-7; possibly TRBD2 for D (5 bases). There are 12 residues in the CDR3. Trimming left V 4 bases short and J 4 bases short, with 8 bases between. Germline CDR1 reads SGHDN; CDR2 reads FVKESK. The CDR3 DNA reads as TGTGCCAGCAGCCCCGGAGGATACGAGCAGTACTTC. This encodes CASSPGGYEQYF.

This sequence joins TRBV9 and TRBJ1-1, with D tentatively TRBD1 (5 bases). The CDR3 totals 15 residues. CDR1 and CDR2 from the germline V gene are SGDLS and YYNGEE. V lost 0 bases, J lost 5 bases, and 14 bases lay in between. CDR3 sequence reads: CASSVGGQGGTEAFF. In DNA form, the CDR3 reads TGTGCCAGCAGCGTAGGGGGTCAGGGTGGGACTGAAGCTTTCTTT.

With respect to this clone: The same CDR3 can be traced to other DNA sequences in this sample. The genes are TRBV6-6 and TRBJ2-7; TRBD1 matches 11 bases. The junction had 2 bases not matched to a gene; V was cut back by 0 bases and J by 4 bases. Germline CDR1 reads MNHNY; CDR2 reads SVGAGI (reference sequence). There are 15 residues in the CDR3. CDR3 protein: CASSYSGTGGYEQYF. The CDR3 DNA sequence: TGTGCCAGCAGTTACTCGGGGACAGGGGGATACGAGCAGTACTTC.

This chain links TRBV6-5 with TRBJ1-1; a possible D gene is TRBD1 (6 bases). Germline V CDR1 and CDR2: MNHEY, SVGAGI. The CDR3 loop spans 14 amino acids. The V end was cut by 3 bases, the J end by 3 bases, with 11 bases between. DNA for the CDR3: TGTGCCAGCAGTTATACCCCAGGGGACACTGAAGCTTTCTTT. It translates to CASSYTPGDTEAFF.

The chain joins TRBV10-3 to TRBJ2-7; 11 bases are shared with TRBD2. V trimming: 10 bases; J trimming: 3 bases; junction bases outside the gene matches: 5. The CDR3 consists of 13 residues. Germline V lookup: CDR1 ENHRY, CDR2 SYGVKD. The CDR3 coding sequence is TGTGCCACCGGGACTAGCGGAGTCTACGAGCAGTACTTC. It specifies CATGTSGVYEQYF.

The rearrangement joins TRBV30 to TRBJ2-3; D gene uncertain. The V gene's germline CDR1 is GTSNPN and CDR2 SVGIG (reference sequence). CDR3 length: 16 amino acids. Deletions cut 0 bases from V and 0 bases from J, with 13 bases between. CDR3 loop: CAWSVSLHGSTDTQYF. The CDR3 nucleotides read TGTGCCTGGAGTGTGTCCCTTCACGGAAGCACAGATACGCAGTATTTT.

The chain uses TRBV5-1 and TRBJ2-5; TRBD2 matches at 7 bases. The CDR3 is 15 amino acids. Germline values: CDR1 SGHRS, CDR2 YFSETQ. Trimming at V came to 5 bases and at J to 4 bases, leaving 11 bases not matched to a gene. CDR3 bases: TGCGCCAGCAGTCCACCTCCCCGGGGGGTAGAGACCCAGTACTTC. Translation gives CASSPPPRGVETQYF.

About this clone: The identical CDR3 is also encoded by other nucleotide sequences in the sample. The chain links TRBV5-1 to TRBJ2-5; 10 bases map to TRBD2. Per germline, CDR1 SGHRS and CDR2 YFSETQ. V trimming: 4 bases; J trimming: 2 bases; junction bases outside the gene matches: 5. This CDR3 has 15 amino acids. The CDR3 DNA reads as TGCGCCAGCAGCCCACTAGCGGGAAGGCAAGAGACCCAGTACTTC. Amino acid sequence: CASSPLAGRQETQYF.

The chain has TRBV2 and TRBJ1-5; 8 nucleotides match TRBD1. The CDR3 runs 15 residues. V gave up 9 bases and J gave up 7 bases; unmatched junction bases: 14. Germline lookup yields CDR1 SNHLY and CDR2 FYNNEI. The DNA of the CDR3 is TGTGCCAGTTCCGGGACAGGCAAGGGTAGGCAGCCCCAGCATTTT. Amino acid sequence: CASSGTGKGRQPQHF.

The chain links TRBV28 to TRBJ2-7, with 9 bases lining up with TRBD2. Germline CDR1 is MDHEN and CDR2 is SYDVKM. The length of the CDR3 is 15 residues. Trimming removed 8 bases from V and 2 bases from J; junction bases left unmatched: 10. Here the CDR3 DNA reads TGTGCCAGCTTGGGGATAGCGGGAGTCCCCTACGAGCAGTACTTC. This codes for CASLGIAGVPYEQYF.

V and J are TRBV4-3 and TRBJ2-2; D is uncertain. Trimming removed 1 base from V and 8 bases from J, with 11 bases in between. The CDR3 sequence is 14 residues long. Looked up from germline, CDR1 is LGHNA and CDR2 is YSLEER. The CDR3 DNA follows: TGCGCCAGCAGCCAAGGATCGGATGGAGGGGAGCTGTTTTTT. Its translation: CASSQGSDGGELFF.